The clone carrying this T cell receptor (beta chain) was observed many times. This specimen comes from a study of T cells in Graves' hyperthyroidism and ophthalmopathy. The CDR3 is 16 residues long. The V gene's germline CDR1 is SGHDT and CDR2 YYEEEE. The ends lost 0 bases at V and 3 bases at J; junction bases unmatched: 2. Using RNA transcripts as the source, TCR beta CDR3 regions were amplified. In the first-round RT-PCR of the TCR CDR3, the HTBI primer set was used. Each CDR3 protein is one row after TCRdb ran MiXCR on the multiplex PCR reads. The repertoire includes around 620,000 distinct CDR3 sequences, 46% of them detected once, and 15% to 20% sits in the top ten.

V gene TRBV5-6 combines with J gene TRBJ2-2; 10 bases match TRBD2. Sequenced input: peripheral blood or thyroid tissue (not recorded which). The TCR originated in an adult woman with Graves' disease, either hyperthyroidism or ophthalmopathy (not recorded which). Here the CDR3 reads CASSLALAGDTGELFF. In DNA form, the CDR3 reads TGTGCCAGCAGCTTGGCTCTAGCGGGAGACACCGGGGAGCTGTTTTTT.